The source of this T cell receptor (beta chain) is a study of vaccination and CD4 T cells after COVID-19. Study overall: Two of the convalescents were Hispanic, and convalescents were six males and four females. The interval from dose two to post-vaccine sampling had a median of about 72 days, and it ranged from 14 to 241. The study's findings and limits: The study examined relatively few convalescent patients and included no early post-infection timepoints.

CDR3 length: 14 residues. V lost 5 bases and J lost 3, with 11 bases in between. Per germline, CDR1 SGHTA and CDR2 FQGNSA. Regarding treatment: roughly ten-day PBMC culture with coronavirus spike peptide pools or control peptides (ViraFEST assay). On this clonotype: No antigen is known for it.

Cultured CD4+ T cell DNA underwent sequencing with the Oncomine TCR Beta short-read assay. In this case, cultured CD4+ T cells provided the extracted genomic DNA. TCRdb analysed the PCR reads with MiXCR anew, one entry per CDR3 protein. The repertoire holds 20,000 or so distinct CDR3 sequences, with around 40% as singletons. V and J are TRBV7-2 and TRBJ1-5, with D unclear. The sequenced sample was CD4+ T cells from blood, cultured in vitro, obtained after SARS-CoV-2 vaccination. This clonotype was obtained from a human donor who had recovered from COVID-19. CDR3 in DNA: TGTGCCAGCAGCCGTCTAGGGAACAATCAGCCCCAGCATTTT. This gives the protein CASSRLGNNQPQHF.